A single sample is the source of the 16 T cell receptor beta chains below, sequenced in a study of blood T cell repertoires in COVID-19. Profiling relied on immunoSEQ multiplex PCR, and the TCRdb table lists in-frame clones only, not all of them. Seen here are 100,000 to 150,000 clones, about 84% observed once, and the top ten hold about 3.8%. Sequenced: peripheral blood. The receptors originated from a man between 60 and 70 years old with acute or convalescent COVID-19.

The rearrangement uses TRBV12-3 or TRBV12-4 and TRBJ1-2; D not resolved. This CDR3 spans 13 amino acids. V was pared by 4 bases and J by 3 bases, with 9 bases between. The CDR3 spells CASSSENDYGYTF. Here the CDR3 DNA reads TGTGCCAGCAGTTCAGAAAACGACTATGGCTACACCTTC.

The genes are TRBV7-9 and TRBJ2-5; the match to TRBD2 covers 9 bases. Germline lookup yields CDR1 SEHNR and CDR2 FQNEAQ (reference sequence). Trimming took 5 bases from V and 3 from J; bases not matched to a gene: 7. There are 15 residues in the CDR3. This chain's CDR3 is CASSRSSSGKETQYF. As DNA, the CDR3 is TGTGCCAGCAGCCGTAGTTCTAGCGGGAAAGAGACCCAGTACTTC.

In DNA form, the CDR3 reads TGTGCCAGCAGCTCGGACAGGAGGGCTGCGCACGAGCAGTACTTC. Its protein product is CASSSDRRAAHEQYF. The chain joins TRBV7-9 to TRBJ2-7, with a possible D match to TRBD1 (7 bases). This CDR3 contains 15 residues. The V end was cut by 4 bases, the J end by 5 bases, with 18 bases between. Germline-derived CDR1 and CDR2 are SEHNR and FQNEAQ (reference sequence).

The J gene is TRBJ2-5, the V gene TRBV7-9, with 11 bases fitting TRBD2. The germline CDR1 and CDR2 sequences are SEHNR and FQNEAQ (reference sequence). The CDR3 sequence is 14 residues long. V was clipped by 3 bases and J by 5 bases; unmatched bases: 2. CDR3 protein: CASSFSGRAETQYF. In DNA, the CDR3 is TGTGCCAGCAGCTTTAGCGGGAGGGCCGAGACCCAGTACTTC.

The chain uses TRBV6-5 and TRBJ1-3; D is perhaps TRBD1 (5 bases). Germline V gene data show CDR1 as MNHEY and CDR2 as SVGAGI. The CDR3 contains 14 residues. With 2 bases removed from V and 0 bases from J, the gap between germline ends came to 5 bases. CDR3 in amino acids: CASSYRGSGNTIYF. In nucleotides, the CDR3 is TGTGCCAGCAGTTACAGGGGCTCTGGAAACACCATATATTTT.

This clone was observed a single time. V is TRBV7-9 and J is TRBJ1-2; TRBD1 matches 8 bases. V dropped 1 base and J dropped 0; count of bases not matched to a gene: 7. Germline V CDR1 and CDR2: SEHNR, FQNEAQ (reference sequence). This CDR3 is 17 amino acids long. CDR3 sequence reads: CASSLVGQEGSNYGYTF. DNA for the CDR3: TGTGCCAGCAGCTTAGTGGGACAGGAGGGATCTAACTATGGCTACACCTTC.

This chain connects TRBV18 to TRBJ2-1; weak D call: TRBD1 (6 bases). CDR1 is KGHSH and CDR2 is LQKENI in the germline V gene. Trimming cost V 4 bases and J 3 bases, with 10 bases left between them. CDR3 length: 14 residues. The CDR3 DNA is TGTGCCAGCTCACTACAGGGAGACTACAATGAGCAGTTCTTC. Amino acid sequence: CASSLQGDYNEQFF.

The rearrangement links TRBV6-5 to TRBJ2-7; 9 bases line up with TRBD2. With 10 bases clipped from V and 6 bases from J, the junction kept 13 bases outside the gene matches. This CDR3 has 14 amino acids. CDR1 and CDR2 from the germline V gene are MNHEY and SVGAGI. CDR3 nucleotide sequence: TGTGCCACAGGGGAGCTAGCGGGAATAAGCGAGCAGTACTTC. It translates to CATGELAGISEQYF.

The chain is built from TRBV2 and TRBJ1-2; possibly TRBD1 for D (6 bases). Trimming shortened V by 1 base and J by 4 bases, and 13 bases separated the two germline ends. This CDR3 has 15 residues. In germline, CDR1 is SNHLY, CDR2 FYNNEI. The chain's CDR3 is CASSEVFNRAYGYTF. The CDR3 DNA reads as TGTGCCAGCAGTGAAGTCTTCAACAGGGCCTATGGCTACACCTTC.

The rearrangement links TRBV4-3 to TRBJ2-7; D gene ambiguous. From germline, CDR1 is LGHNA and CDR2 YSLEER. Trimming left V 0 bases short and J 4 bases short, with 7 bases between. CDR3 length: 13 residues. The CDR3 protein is CASSQDLYYEQYF. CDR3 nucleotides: TGCGCCAGCAGCCAAGACCTGTATTACGAGCAGTACTTC.

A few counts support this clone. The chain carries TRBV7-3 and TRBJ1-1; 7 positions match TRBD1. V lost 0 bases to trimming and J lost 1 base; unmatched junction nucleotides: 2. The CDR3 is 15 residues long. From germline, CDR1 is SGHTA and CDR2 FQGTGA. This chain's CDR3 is CASSLTNRGNTEAFF. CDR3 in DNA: TGTGCCAGCAGCTTAACGAACAGGGGGAACACTGAAGCTTTCTTT.

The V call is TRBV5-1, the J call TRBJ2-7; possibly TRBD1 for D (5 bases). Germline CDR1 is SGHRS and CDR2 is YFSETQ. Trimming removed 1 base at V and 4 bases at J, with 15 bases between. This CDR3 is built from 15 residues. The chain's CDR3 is CASSLYTSGKYEQYF. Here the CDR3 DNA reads TGCGCCAGCAGCTTGTATACTTCAGGGAAATACGAGCAGTACTTC.

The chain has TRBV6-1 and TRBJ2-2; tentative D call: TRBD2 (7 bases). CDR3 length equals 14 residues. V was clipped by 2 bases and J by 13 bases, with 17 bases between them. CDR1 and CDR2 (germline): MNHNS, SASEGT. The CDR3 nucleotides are TGTGCCAGCAGTGAACTGCCGGGGGGCGGCGGGCTGTTTTTT. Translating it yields CASSELPGGGGLFF.

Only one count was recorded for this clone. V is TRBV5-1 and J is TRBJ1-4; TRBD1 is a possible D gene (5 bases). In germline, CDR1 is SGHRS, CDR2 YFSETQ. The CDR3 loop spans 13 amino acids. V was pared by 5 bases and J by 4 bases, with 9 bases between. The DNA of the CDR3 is TGCGCCAGCAGACAGGTTCTTAATGAAAAACTGTTTTTT. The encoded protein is CASRQVLNEKLFF.

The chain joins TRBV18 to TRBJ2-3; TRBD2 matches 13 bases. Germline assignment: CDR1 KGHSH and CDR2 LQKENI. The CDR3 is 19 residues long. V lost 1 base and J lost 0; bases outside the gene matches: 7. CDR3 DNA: TGTGCCAGCTCACCACTGCCAGGGACTAGCGGGAAAAGCACAGATACGCAGTATTTT. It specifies CASSPLPGTSGKSTDTQYF.

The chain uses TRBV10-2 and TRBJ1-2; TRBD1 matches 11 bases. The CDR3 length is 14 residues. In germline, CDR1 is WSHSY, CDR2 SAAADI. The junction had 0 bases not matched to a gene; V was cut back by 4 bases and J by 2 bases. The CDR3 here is CASSGTGGNYGYTF. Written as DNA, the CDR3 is TGCGCCAGCAGTGGGACAGGGGGCAACTATGGCTACACCTTC.